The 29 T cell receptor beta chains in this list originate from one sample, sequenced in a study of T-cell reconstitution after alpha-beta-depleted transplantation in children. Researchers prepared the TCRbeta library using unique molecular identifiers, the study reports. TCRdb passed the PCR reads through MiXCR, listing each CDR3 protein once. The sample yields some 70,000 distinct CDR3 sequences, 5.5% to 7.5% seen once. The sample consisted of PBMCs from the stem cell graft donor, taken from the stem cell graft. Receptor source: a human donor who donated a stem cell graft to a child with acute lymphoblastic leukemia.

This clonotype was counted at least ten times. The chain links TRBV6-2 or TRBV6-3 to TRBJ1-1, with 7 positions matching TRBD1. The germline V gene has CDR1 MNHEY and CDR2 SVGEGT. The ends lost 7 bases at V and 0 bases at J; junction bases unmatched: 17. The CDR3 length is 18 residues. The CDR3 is CASTPSPQGLYMNTEAFF. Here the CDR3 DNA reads TGTGCCAGCACCCCCTCCCCACAGGGGCTCTACATGAACACTGAAGCTTTCTTT.

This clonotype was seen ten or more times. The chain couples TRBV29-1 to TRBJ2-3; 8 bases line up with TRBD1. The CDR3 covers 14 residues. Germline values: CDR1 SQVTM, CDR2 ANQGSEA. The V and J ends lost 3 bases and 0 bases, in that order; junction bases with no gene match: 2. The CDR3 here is CSVDRGRSTDTQYF. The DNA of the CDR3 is TGCAGCGTTGACAGGGGGCGAAGCACAGATACGCAGTATTTT.

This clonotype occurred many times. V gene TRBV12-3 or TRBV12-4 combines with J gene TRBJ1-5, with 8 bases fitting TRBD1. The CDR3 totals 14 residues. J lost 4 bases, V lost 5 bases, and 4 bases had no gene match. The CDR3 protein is CASSNTGGNQPQHF. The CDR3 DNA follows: TGTGCCAGCAGTAACACAGGGGGGAATCAGCCCCAGCATTTT.

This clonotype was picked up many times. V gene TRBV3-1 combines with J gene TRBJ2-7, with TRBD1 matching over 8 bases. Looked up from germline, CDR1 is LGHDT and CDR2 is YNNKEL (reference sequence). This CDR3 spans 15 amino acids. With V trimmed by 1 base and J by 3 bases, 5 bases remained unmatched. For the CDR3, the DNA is TGTGCCAGCAGCCAAGGCCCCGGGACAGGCTACGAGCAGTACTTC. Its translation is CASSQGPGTGYEQYF.

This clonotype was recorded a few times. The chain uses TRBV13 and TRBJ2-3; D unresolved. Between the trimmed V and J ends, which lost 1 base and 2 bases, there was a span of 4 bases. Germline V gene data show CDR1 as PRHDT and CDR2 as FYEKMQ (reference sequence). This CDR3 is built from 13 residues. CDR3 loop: CASSLALTDTQYF. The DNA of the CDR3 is TGTGCCAGCAGCTTAGCCCTCACAGATACGCAGTATTTT.

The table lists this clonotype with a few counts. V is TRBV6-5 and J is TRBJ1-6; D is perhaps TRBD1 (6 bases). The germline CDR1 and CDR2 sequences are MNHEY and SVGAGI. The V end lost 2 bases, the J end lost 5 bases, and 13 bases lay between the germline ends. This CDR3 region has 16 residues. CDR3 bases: TGTGCCAGCAGTTACGGGGCAGGGGAGCATAATTCACCCCTCCACTTT. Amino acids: CASSYGAGEHNSPLHF.

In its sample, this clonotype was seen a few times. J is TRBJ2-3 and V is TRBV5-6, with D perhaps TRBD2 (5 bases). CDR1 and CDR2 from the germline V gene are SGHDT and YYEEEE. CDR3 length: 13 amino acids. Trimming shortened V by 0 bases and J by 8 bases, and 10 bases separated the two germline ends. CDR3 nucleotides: TGTGCCAGCAGCTTGGGCCCGGGGTCTACGCAGTATTTT. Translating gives CASSLGPGSTQYF.

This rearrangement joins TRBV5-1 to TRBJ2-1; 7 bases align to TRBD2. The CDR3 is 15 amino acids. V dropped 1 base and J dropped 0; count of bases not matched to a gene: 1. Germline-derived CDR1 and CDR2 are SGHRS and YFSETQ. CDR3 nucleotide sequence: TGCGCCAGCAGCTTGACTAGCGCCTCCTACAATGAGCAGTTCTTC. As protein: CASSLTSASYNEQFF. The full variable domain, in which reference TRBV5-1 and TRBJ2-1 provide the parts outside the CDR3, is KAGVTQTPRYLIKTRGQQVTLSCSPISGHRSVSWYQQTPGQGLQFLFEYFSETQRNKGNFPGRFSGRQFSNSRSEMNVSTLELGDSALYLCASSLTSASYNEQFFGPGTRLTVL.

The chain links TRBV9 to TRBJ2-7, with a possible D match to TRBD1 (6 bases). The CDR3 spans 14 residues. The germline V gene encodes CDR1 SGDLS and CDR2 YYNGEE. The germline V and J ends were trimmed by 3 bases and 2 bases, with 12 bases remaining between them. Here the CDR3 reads CASSDREQAYEQYF. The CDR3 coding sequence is TGTGCCAGCAGCGACAGGGAACAAGCCTACGAGCAGTACTTC.

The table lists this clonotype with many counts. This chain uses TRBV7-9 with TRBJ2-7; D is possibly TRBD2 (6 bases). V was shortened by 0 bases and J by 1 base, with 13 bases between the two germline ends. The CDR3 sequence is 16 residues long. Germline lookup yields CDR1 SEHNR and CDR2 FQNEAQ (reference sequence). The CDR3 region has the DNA TGTGCCAGCAGCTTAGCGCAGGCAGGACTATCCTACGAGCAGTACTTC. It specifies CASSLAQAGLSYEQYF.

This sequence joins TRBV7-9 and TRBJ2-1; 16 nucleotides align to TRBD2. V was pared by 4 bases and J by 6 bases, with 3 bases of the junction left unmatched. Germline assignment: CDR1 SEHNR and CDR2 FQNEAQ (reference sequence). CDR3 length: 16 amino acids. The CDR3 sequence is CASSSGTSGRANEQFF. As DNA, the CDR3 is TGTGCCAGCAGCTCTGGGACTAGCGGGAGGGCCAATGAGCAGTTCTTC.

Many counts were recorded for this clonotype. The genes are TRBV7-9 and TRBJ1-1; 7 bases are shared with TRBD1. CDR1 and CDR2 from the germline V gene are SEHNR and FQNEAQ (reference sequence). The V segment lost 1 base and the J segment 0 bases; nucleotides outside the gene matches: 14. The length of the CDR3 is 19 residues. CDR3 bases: TGTGCCAGCAGCTTAGGAGGGTTTAGGGGGCTCCCCATGAACACTGAAGCTTTCTTT. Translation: CASSLGGFRGLPMNTEAFF.

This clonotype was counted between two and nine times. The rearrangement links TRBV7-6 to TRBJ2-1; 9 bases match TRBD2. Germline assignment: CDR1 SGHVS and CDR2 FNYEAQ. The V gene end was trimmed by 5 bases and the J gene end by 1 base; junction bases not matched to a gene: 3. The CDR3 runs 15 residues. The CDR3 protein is CASSPAGGSYNEQFF. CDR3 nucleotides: TGTGCCAGCAGCCCGGCGGGGGGGTCCTACAATGAGCAGTTCTTC. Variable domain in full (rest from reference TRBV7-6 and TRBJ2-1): GAGVSQSPRYKVTKRGQDVALRCDPISGHVSLYWYRQALGQGPEFLTYFNYEAQQDKSGLPNDRFSAERPEGSISTLTIQRTEQRDSAMYRCASSPAGGSYNEQFFGPGTRLTVL.

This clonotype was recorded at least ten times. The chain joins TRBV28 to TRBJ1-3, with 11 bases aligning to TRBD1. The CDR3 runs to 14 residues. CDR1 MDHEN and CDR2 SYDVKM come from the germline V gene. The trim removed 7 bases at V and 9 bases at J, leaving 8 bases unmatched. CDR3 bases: TGTGCCAGCAACTCACGGGGACAGGGGGGCACCATATATTTT. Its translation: CASNSRGQGGTIYF.

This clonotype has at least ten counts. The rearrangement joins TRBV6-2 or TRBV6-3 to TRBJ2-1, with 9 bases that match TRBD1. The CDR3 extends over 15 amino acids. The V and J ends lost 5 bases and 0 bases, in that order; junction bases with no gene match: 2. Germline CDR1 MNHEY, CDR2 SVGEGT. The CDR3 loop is CASSGDRDSYNEQFF. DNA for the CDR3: TGTGCCAGCAGTGGGGACAGGGACTCCTACAATGAGCAGTTCTTC.

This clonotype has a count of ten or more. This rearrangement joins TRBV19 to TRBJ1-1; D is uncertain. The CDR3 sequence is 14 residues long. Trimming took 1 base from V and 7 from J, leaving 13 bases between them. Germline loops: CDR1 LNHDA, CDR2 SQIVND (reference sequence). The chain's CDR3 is CASSIGTVRGEAFF. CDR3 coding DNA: TGTGCCAGTAGTATAGGAACGGTCCGCGGTGAAGCTTTCTTT.

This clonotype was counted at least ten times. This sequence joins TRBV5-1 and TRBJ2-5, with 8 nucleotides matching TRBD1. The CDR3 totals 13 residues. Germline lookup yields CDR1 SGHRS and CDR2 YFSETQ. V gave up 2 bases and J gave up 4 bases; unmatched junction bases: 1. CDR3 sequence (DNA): TGCGCCAGCAGCTTTCAGGGGGCAGAGACCCAGTACTTC. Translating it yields CASSFQGAETQYF.

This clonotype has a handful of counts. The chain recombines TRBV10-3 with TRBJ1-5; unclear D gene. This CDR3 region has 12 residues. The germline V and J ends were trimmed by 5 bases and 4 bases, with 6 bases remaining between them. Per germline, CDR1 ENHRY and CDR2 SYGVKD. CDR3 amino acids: CAISTANQPQHF. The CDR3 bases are TGTGCCATCAGTACAGCTAATCAGCCCCAGCATTTT.

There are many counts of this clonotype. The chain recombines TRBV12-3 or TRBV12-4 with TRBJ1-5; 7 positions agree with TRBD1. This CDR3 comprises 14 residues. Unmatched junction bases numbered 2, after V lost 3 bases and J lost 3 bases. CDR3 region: CASSLTGFNQPQHF. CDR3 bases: TGTGCCAGCAGTTTGACAGGGTTCAATCAGCCCCAGCATTTT.

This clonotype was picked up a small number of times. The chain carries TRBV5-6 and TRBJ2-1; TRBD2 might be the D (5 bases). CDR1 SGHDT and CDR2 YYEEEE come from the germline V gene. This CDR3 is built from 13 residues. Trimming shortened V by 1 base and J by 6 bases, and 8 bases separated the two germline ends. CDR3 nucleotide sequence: TGTGCCAGCAGCTTGTCTAGCAGCAATGAGCAGTTCTTC. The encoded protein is CASSLSSSNEQFF.

The CDR3: CASSVDGATVYEQYF. In DNA, the CDR3 is TGTGCCAGCAGCGTAGACGGAGCCACCGTCTACGAGCAGTACTTC. The chain combines TRBV9 with TRBJ2-7; no definite D call. This CDR3 has 15 amino acids. Germline V CDR1 and CDR2: SGDLS, YYNGEE. With 0 bases removed from V and 3 bases from J, the gap between germline ends came to 13 bases.

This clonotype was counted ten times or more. DNA of the CDR3: TGTGCCAGCAGCAAAGTGGGGGGGAGCACTGAAGCTTTCTTT. This codes for CASSKVGGSTEAFF. This chain connects TRBV11-2 to TRBJ1-1; possibly TRBD1 for D (5 bases). The germline V gene encodes CDR1 SGHAT and CDR2 FQNNGV. V was shortened by 5 bases and J by 4 bases, with 14 bases between the two germline ends. This CDR3 is 14 amino acids long. The entire variable domain, with the rest obtained from reference TRBV11-2 and TRBJ1-1, is as follows: EAGVAQSPRYKIIEKRQSVAFWCNPISGHATLYWYQQILGQGPKLLIQFQNNGVVDDSQLPKDRFSAERLKGVDSTLKIQPAKLEDSAVYLCASSKVGGSTEAFFGQGTRLTVV.

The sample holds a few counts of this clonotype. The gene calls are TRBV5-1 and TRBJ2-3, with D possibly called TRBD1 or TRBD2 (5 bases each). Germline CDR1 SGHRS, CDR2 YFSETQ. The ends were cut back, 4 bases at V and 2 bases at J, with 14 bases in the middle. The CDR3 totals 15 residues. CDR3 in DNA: TGCGCCAGCAGCACGGGGCCTTTTCTCACAGATACGCAGTATTTT. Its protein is CASSTGPFLTDTQYF.

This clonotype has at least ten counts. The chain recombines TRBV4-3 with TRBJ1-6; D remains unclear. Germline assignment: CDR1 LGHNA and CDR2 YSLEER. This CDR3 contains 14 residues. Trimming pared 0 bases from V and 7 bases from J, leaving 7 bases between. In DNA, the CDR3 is TGCGCCAGCAGCCAAGACACAGAGAATTCACCCCTCCACTTT. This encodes CASSQDTENSPLHF.

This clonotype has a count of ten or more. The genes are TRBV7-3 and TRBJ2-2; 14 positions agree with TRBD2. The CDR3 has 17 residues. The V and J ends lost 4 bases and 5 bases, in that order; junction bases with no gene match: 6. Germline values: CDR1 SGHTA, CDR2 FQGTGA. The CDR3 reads CASSSGLAGVGTGELFF. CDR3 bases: TGTGCCAGCAGCTCGGGACTAGCGGGAGTGGGTACCGGGGAGCTGTTTTTT.

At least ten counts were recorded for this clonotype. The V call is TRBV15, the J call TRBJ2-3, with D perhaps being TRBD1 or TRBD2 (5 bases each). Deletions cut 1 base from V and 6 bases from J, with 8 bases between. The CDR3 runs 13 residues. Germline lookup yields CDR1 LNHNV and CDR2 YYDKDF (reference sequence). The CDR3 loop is CATSRGGGDTQYF. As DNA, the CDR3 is TGTGCCACCAGCAGAGGTGGGGGTGATACGCAGTATTTT.

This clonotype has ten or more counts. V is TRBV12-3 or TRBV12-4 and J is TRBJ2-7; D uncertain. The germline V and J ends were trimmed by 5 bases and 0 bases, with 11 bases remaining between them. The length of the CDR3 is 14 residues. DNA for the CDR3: TGTGCCAGCAGTCCAGGCGGAACCTCCTACGAGCAGTACTTC. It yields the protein CASSPGGTSYEQYF.

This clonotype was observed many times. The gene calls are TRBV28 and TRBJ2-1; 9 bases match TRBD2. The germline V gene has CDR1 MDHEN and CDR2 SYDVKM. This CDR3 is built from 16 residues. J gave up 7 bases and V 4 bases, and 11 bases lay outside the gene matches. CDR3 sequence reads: CASSSTGREGRNEQFF. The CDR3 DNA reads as TGTGCCAGCAGTTCCACGGGGCGGGAGGGCCGTAATGAGCAGTTCTTC.

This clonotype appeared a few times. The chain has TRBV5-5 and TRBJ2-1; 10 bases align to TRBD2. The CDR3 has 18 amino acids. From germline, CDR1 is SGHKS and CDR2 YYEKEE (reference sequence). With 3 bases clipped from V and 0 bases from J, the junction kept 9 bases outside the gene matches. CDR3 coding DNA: TGTGCCAGCAGCTGGCCCCTAGCGGGAGCTAGCTCCTACAATGAGCAGTTCTTC. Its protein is CASSWPLAGASSYNEQFF.